The 12 T cell receptor beta chains in this list originate from one sample, sequenced in a study of T cell repertoires in cytomegalovirus infection. These TCRs are of unknown antigen specificity. TCRdb reanalysed the reads using MiXCR and keeps one entry per CDR3 protein. The sample shows about 500,000 distinct CDR3 sequences, about 33% of them seen only once. The material sequenced was cultured PBMCs, taken from culture after CMV antigen stimulation. Source of these receptors: a human donor in good health (CMV status not recorded). Some clones in this sample may be carry-over from other donors' samples.

The rearrangement links TRBV5-4 to TRBJ2-1, with 7 bases that match TRBD2. The CDR3 runs 14 residues. V lost 7 bases, J lost 0 bases, and 4 bases stayed unmatched. Looked up from germline, CDR1 is SGHNT and CDR2 is YYREEE (reference sequence). The CDR3 loop is CASGTKSSYNEQFF. CDR3 nucleotides: TGTGCCAGCGGGACTAAAAGCTCCTACAATGAGCAGTTCTTC.

This clonotype has just a few counts. The chain joins TRBV7-6 to TRBJ2-1, with TRBD2 matching over 9 bases. The CDR3 is made up of 16 amino acids. With 1 base clipped from V and 9 bases from J, the junction kept 10 bases outside the gene matches. The germline V gene encodes CDR1 SGHVS and CDR2 FNYEAQ. CDR3 residues: CASSLGGTSSKSEQFF. The DNA for the CDR3 is TGTGCCAGCAGCTTAGGAGGGACTAGCAGTAAAAGTGAGCAGTTCTTC.

This chain connects TRBV7-9 to TRBJ1-2, with D perhaps TRBD1 (5 bases). The germline V gene encodes CDR1 SEHNR and CDR2 FQNEAQ (reference sequence). CDR3 length equals 14 residues. V was shortened by 1 base and J by 8 bases, with 14 bases between the two germline ends. CDR3 nucleotide sequence: TGTGCCAGCAGCTTAGGTGGGGGTATGCGGGGCTACACCTTC. Translating it yields CASSLGGGMRGYTF.

This clonotype was seen more than once but under ten times. This chain links TRBV2 with TRBJ1-1; weak D call: TRBD1 (5 bases). The CDR3 has 15 residues. The V gene's germline CDR1 is SNHLY and CDR2 FYNNEI. Trimming took 8 bases from V and 10 from J, leaving 26 bases between them. CDR3 sequence: CASGRDSDRAWGAFF. The DNA of the CDR3 is TGTGCCAGCGGCCGGGACTCCGATCGGGCCTGGGGAGCTTTCTTT.

V usage is TRBV19 and J usage is TRBJ1-1; no reliable D call. This CDR3 is built from 15 residues. V was shortened by 2 bases and J by 1 base, with 11 bases between the two germline ends. Germline lookup yields CDR1 LNHDA and CDR2 SQIVND (reference sequence). The CDR3 reads CASSIRDMGNTEAFF. CDR3 DNA sequence: TGTGCCAGTAGTATACGGGATATGGGGAACACTGAAGCTTTCTTT. Full variable domain (missing parts from reference TRBV19 and TRBJ1-1): DGGITQSPKYLFRKEGQNVTLSCEQNLNHDAMYWYRQDPGQGLRLIYYSQIVNDFQKGDIAEGYSVSREKKESFPLTVTSAQKNPTAFYLCASSIRDMGNTEAFFGQGTRLTVV.

This chain uses TRBV12-3 or TRBV12-4 with TRBJ2-3; D unresolved. The CDR3 totals 11 residues. Trimming left V 11 bases short and J 4 bases short, with 10 bases between. CDR3 sequence reads: CAATRADTQYF. In nucleotides, the CDR3 is TGTGCCGCCACGAGAGCAGATACGCAGTATTTT.

This clonotype was counted many times. This chain uses TRBV9 with TRBJ2-1; 8 positions match TRBD2. Losses at the gene ends were 4 bases for V and 3 bases for J; bases not matched to a gene: 15. The germline V gene has CDR1 SGDLS and CDR2 YYNGEE. The CDR3 spans 18 residues. CDR3 DNA sequence: TGTGCCAGCAGCATTGGGACTAGGGGCGTCAGATTCTACAATGAGCAGTTCTTC. It translates to CASSIGTRGVRFYNEQFF.

CDR3 loop: CASRPSGGIGYGYTF. DNA of the CDR3: TGTGCCAGCAGGCCAAGCGGGGGCATCGGCTATGGCTACACCTTC. The genes are TRBV12-3 or TRBV12-4 and TRBJ1-2; a weak D match, TRBD1 (6 bases). The V gene lost 6 bases and the J gene lost 4 bases, with 18 bases spanning the gap. CDR3 length: 15 amino acids.

This CDR3 is CASSPNPANEKLFF. The CDR3 DNA reads TGTGCCAGTAGTCCCAACCCAGCTAATGAAAAACTGTTTTTT. The chain links TRBV19 to TRBJ1-4, with D unresolved. The germline gives CDR1 LNHDA, CDR2 SQIVND (reference sequence). V was cut by 5 bases and J by 3 bases, with 10 bases left in between. The CDR3 runs to 14 residues. Variable domain in full (rest from reference TRBV19 and TRBJ1-4): DGGITQSPKYLFRKEGQNVTLSCEQNLNHDAMYWYRQDPGQGLRLIYYSQIVNDFQKGDIAEGYSVSREKKESFPLTVTSAQKNPTAFYLCASSPNPANEKLFFGSGTQLSVL.

The table lists this clonotype with many counts. The chain employs TRBV7-9 and TRBJ1-1, with a possible D match to TRBD1 (6 bases). From germline, CDR1 is SEHNR and CDR2 FQNEAQ (reference sequence). With 0 bases removed from V and 0 bases from J, the gap between germline ends came to 8 bases. This CDR3 has 15 residues. CDR3 nucleotides: TGTGCCAGCAGCTTAGCGGACAGAATGAACACTGAAGCTTTCTTT. Its protein is CASSLADRMNTEAFF.

This chain links TRBV24-1 with TRBJ2-1, with D unclear. Germline-derived CDR1 and CDR2 are KGHDR and SFDVKD. V shed 4 bases and J shed 1 base, with 13 bases lying between them. The CDR3 is 16 residues long. The CDR3 sequence: CATSESTGSSYNEQFF. The CDR3 DNA sequence: TGTGCCACCAGTGAATCTACGGGTAGTTCCTACAATGAGCAGTTCTTC.

At least ten counts were recorded for this clonotype. This chain uses TRBV7-2 with TRBJ2-7; TRBD2 agrees at 9 bases. This CDR3 region has 15 residues. V shed 5 bases, J shed 2 bases, and the junction held 7 bases outside the gene matches. CDR1 and CDR2 from the germline V gene are SGHTA and FQGNSA. The CDR3 bases are TGTGCCAGCAGCCAGGGACTAGCTGGCACCTACGAGCAGTACTTC. It specifies CASSQGLAGTYEQYF.